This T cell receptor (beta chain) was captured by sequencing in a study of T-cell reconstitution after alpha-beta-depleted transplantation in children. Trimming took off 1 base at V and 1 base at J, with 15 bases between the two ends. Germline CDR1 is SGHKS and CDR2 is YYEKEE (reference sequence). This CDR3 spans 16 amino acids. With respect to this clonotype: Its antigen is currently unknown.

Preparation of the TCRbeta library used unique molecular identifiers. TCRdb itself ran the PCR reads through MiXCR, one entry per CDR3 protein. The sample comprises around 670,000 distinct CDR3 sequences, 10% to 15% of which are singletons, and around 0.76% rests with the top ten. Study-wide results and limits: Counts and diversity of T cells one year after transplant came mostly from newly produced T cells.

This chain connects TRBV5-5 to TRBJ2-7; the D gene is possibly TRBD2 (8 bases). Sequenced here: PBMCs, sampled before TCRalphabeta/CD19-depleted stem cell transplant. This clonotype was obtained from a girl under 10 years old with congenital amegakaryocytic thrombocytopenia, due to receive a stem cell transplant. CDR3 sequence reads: CASSLREGQPSYEQYF. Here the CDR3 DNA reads TGTGCCAGCAGCTTGCGGGAGGGACAGCCATCCTACGAGCAGTACTTC.